Below are 8 T cell receptor beta chains sequenced from a single sample in a study of T-cell reconstitution after alpha-beta-depleted transplantation in children (dated by TCRdb to about 2016). Explained via the paper, the treatment or condition label denotes: allogeneic hematopoietic cell transplantation with graft depleted of TCRalphabeta T cells and CD19 B cells. Receptor libraries were prepared by PCR. Instrument on record: Illumina HiSeq 2500. TCR libraries were prepared with molecular barcoding, using unique molecular identifiers to normalize TCRbeta repertoire quantification. Using fastp at Q25 and MiXCR, TCRdb reprocessed the public reads and kept productive beta chains. Rows are unified per CDR3 protein, each entry keeping the most common DNA and genes. This sample gives 280,000 or so distinct CDR3 sequences in total; around a tenth of them show up just once. The ten largest clones capture 20% to 25% of the sample.

The material was peripheral blood, obtained 180 days after TCRalphabeta/CD19-depleted stem cell transplant. The receptors come from a male patient between 2 and 10 years old who had a stem cell transplant for chronic granulomatous disease, so the T cells may come from the graft donor.

There are many counts of this clonotype. CDR3 in DNA: TGCAGTGCTAGAGAAGACTGGACAAACGAGCAGTACTTC. Amino acids: CSAREDWTNEQYF. The chain joins TRBV20-1 to TRBJ2-7; tentative D call: TRBD1 (5 bases). Deletions cut 0 bases from V and 5 bases from J, with 11 bases between. The CDR3 is made up of 13 amino acids. Looked up from germline, CDR1 is DFQATT and CDR2 is SNEGSKA (reference sequence).

This clonotype showed up many times. CDR3 sequence reads: CASSQDKDTGGPDTQYF. The CDR3 DNA reads as TGCGCCAGCAGCCAAGATAAGGACACAGGGGGGCCAGATACGCAGTATTTT. The genes are TRBV4-1 and TRBJ2-3; TRBD1 matches at 8 bases. Germline CDR1 reads MGHRA; CDR2 reads YSYEKL. Trimming took 0 bases from V and 4 from J; bases not matched to a gene: 9. The CDR3 spans 17 residues.

In its sample, this clonotype was seen a few times. The J gene is TRBJ2-7, the V gene TRBV10-3; 12 positions agree with TRBD1. The CDR3 consists of 13 residues. Germline V gene data show CDR1 as ENHRY and CDR2 as SYGVKD. V lost 10 bases and J lost 5; bases outside the gene matches: 6. The CDR3 nucleotides are TGTGCCACGGGACAGGGGGCCTTCGACGAGCAGTACTTC. It codes for CATGQGAFDEQYF.

This clonotype was picked up many times. V usage is TRBV20-1 and J usage is TRBJ1-4; D gene ambiguous. Germline CDR1 is DFQATT and CDR2 is SNEGSKA (reference sequence). Trimming stripped 5 bases from V and 4 bases from J, with 11 bases between. The CDR3 is 13 residues long. The CDR3 DNA follows: TGCAGTGCTTTGACTAACTTTAATGAAAAACTGTTTTTT. It codes for CSALTNFNEKLFF.

V and J are TRBV28 and TRBJ1-5; no definite D call. Germline CDR1 reads MDHEN; CDR2 reads SYDVKM. The CDR3 totals 21 residues. Deletions cut 6 bases from V and 0 bases from J, with 30 bases between. The CDR3 region is CASSLPSRGTGKKDSNQPQHF. The DNA for the CDR3 is TGTGCCAGCAGCCTACCCTCGCGAGGCACGGGAAAAAAGGATAGCAATCAGCCCCAGCATTTT. Full variable domain (outside the CDR3, taken from reference TRBV28 and TRBJ1-5): DVKVTQSSRYLVKRTGEKVFLECVQDMDHENMFWYRQDPGLGLRLIYFSYDVKMKEKGDIPEGYSVSREKKERFSLILESASTNQTSMYLCASSLPSRGTGKKDSNQPQHFGDGTRLSIL.

This clonotype was seen only once. Possible read error: a much larger clone is one base away. V usage is TRBV15 and J usage is TRBJ2-4, with 9 bases matching TRBD2. Germline V CDR1 and CDR2: LNHNV, YYDKDF (reference sequence). The CDR3 is made up of 17 amino acids. The DNA for the CDR3 is TGTGTCACCAGCAGAGGGGGTCTGCTAGCGGGAAAAAACATTCAGTACTTC. It is translated as CVTSRGGLLAGKNIQYF.

This clonotype was counted many times. The V and J genes are TRBV29-1 and TRBJ2-3, with 9 bases identical to TRBD1. V shed 6 bases and J 0 bases; nucleotides not matched to a gene: 7. The CDR3 covers 15 residues. CDR1 is SQVTM and CDR2 is ANQGSEA in the germline V gene. The CDR3 protein is CSVTPGQGSTDTQYF. CDR3 in DNA: TGCAGCGTGACACCGGGACAGGGTAGCACAGATACGCAGTATTTT.

This clonotype was found many times. This chain uses TRBV4-2 with TRBJ1-2; 8 positions match TRBD1. The germline V gene encodes CDR1 LGHNA and CDR2 YNFKEQ. V lost 1 base and J lost 2; bases outside the gene matches: 9. This CDR3 spans 17 amino acids. The CDR3 region is CASSQGQGIIGNYGYTF. The CDR3 DNA reads TGTGCCAGCAGCCAAGGACAGGGGATTATCGGGAACTATGGCTACACCTTC.